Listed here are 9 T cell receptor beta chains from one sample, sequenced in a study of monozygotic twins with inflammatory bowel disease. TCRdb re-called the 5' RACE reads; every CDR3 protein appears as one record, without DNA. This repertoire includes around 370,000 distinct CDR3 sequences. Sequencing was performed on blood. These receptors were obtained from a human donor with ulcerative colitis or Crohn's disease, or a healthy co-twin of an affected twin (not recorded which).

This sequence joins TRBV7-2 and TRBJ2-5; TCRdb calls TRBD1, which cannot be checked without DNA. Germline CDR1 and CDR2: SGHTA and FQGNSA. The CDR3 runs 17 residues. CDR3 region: CASSSEGDGGFSETQYF.

This chain's CDR3 is CASSQVAGGNSPLHF. The chain carries TRBV4-3 and TRBJ1-6. Germline loops: CDR1 LGHNA, CDR2 YSLEER. CDR3 length: 15 amino acids.

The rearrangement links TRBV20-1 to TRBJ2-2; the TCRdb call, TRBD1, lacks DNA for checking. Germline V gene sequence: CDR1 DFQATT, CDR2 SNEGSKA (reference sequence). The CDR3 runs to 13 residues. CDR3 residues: CSASRGGPGELFF.

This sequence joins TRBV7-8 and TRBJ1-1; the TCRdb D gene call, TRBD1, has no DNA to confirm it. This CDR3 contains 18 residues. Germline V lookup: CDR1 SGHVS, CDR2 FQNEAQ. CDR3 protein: CASSPGPGTGGEDTEAFF.

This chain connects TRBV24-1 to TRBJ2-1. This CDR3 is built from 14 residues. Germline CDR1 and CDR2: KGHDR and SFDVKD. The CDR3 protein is CATSAQRPYNEQFF.

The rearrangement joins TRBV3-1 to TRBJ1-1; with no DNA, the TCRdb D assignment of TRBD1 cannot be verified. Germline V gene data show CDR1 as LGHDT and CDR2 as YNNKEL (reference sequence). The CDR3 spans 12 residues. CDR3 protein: CASSQVGVGAFF.

The CDR3 spells CASSWSGTEEYF. V usage is TRBV5-6 and J usage is TRBJ2-7; TCRdb reports TRBD1, a call that lacks DNA to check it against. The length of the CDR3 is 12 residues. The V gene's germline CDR1 is SGHDT and CDR2 YYEEEE.

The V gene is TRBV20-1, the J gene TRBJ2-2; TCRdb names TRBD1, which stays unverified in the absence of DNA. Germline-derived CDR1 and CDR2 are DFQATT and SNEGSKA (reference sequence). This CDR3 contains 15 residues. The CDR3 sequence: CSARELDGDTGELFF.

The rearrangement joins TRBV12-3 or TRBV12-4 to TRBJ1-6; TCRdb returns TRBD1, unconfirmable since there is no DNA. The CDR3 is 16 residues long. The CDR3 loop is CASSPGKGDRNSPLHF.